The next 22 T cell receptor beta chains were all read from a single sample in a study of CD8+ T cells in alopecia areata (dated 2018 in TCRdb). Preparation of the library involved the immunoSEQ multiplex PCR assay. To provide template for TCR sequencing, every sample had RNA extracted and reverse transcribed into cDNA. TCRdb's version of the immuneACCESS table is confined to in-frame rearrangements and falls short of the full clone set. An unresolved V gene accounts for under half of the shortfall where checked; the remainder is of unknown origin. Counted in this sample were about 30,000 clones; 62% of them appeared once. 15% to 20% of the sample comes from the top ten. The specimen was NKG2D-high CD8+ T cells sorted from blood. What this sample's cell subset or site label stands for: sorted CD8+ NKG2D-high blood T cells. The receptors were sampled from a human donor with alopecia areata.

The chain recombines TRBV7-9 with TRBJ1-2; a possible D gene is TRBD1 (5 bases). V was pared by 5 bases and J by 4 bases, with 17 bases between. Per germline, CDR1 SEHNR and CDR2 FQNEAQ (reference sequence). This CDR3 is 15 amino acids long. The CDR3 coding sequence is TGTGCCAGCAGCACAACGGCGGGGCCCACCTATGGCTACACCTTC. Its protein product is CASSTTAGPTYGYTF.

This clone was counted only a few times. This chain connects TRBV30 to TRBJ2-2, with D maybe TRBD1 (6 bases). V gave up 2 bases and J gave up 4 bases, with 14 bases separating them. CDR3 size: 15 residues. CDR1 is GTSNPN and CDR2 is SVGIG in the germline V gene (reference sequence). The CDR3 reads CAWSSMGHSTGELFF. The CDR3 DNA sequence: TGTGCCTGGAGTAGTATGGGACACAGCACCGGGGAGCTGTTTTTT.

The chain couples TRBV28 to TRBJ2-1, with 11 bases that match TRBD2. The CDR3 runs 16 residues. V shed 5 bases and J 3 bases; nucleotides not matched to a gene: 6. In germline, CDR1 is MDHEN, CDR2 SYDVKM. The CDR3 loop reads CASSPGLAANYNEQFF. CDR3 nucleotides: TGTGCCAGCAGTCCGGGACTAGCGGCGAACTACAATGAGCAGTTCTTC.

V usage is TRBV28 and J usage is TRBJ2-1, with a weak D call TRBD1 (5 bases). The V end was cut by 3 bases, the J end by 5 bases, with 8 bases between. The germline gives CDR1 MDHEN, CDR2 SYDVKM. CDR3 length equals 13 residues. The CDR3 DNA is TGTGCCAGCAGTTTCGCCAGGGACAATGAGCAGTTCTTC. It translates to CASSFARDNEQFF.

V and J are TRBV14 and TRBJ2-2; TRBD2 is a possible D gene (5 bases). V was cut by 1 base and J by 8 bases, with 8 bases left in between. CDR3 size: 13 residues. Germline CDR1 is SGHDN and CDR2 is FVKESK. For the CDR3, the DNA is TGTGCCAGCAGCCAAGTAGCGTCAGGGGAGCTGTTTTTT. Translating it yields CASSQVASGELFF.

V and J are TRBV27 and TRBJ2-7; D may be TRBD1 or TRBD2 (6 bases each). Germline CDR1 reads MNHEY; CDR2 reads SMNVEV (reference sequence). Trimming cost V 1 base and J 3 bases, with 13 bases left between them. The CDR3 loop spans 15 amino acids. CDR3 residues: CASSLFSGGVYEQYF. The CDR3 bases are TGTGCCAGCAGTTTATTCTCCGGGGGCGTCTACGAGCAGTACTTC.

The chain couples TRBV29-1 to TRBJ1-1, with D possibly being TRBD1 (5 bases). The CDR3 runs to 13 residues. V was clipped by 1 base and J by 4 bases, with 10 bases between them. CDR1 SQVTM and CDR2 ANQGSEA come from the germline V gene. The CDR3 DNA is TGCAGCGTTGAAGGAGGGGCGGCCACTGAAGCTTTCTTT. It codes for CSVEGGAATEAFF. Supplemented by reference TRBV29-1 and TRBJ1-1, the full variable domain reads SAVISQKPSRDICQRGTSLTIQCQVDSQVTMMFWYRQQPGQSLTLIATANQGSEATYESGFVIDKFPISRPNLTFSTLTVSNMSPEDSSIYLCSVEGGAATEAFFGQGTRLTVV.

This chain uses TRBV29-1 with TRBJ2-7; D gene uncertain. Per the germline V gene, CDR1 is SQVTM and CDR2 is ANQGSEA. This CDR3 contains 11 residues. V gave up 7 bases and J gave up 0 bases, with 7 bases separating them. The DNA of the CDR3 is TGCAGCGCCGCCTTCTCCTACGAGCAGTACTTC. It specifies CSAAFSYEQYF.

The chain joins TRBV25-1 to TRBJ2-1; D not resolved. Trimming took 5 bases from V and 1 from J, leaving 0 bases between them. CDR3 size: 11 residues. Germline-derived CDR1 and CDR2 are MGHDK and SYGVNS. CDR3 in DNA: TGTGCCAGCAGTTCCTACAATGAGCAGTTCTTC. It specifies CASSSYNEQFF.

The V gene is TRBV10-2, the J gene TRBJ2-6, with D hard to call. The germline gives CDR1 WSHSY, CDR2 SAAADI. The CDR3 spans 19 residues. Trimming removed 3 bases from V and 0 bases from J, with 18 bases in between. The CDR3 loop is CASSERSGRLSSGANVLTF. CDR3 coding DNA: TGCGCCAGCAGTGAAAGGTCCGGCAGGTTAAGCTCTGGGGCCAACGTCCTGACTTTC.

This clone appeared a single time. The CDR3 protein is CASSGTRGETQYF. The CDR3 DNA reads TGTGCCAGCAGTGGAACCAGGGGTGAGACCCAGTACTTC. This sequence joins TRBV6-1 and TRBJ2-5; perhaps TRBD1 as D (6 bases). V was shortened by 4 bases and J by 5 bases, with 11 bases between the two germline ends. Looked up from germline, CDR1 is MNHNS and CDR2 is SASEGT. This CDR3 contains 13 residues.

The V call is TRBV29-1, the J call TRBJ2-5; D may be TRBD1 (6 bases). V was shortened by 4 bases and J by 7 bases, with 16 bases between the two germline ends. The V gene's germline CDR1 is SQVTM and CDR2 ANQGSEA. There are 13 residues in the CDR3. The CDR3 here is CSVAMDRPWTQYF. The CDR3 DNA follows: TGCAGCGTTGCCATGGACAGACCATGGACCCAGTACTTC.

This clone appeared a few times. The chain joins TRBV5-4 to TRBJ2-7; D is perhaps TRBD1 (6 bases). V lost 3 bases and J lost 4, with 8 bases in between. The CDR3 totals 12 residues. In germline, CDR1 is SGHNT, CDR2 YYREEE (reference sequence). As DNA, the CDR3 is TGTGCCAGCAGCTGGCAGGGGTACGAGCAGTACTTC. It yields the protein CASSWQGYEQYF.

This clone was detected once. Mismatch with germline at one junction end may stem from a read error. The rearrangement joins TRBV7-7 to TRBJ2-1; 8 nucleotides agree with TRBD1. This CDR3 is 17 amino acids long. The V gene's germline CDR1 is SSHAT and CDR2 FNYEAQ (reference sequence). CDR3 amino acids: CASSLLTGANSYNEQFF. DNA for the CDR3: TGTGCTAGCAGCCTCTTGACAGGGGCTAACTCCTACAATGAGCAGTTCTTC.

The chain has TRBV5-1 and TRBJ2-1; 8 positions match TRBD1. Germline V CDR1 and CDR2: SGHRS, YFSETQ. The J segment lost 5 bases and the V segment lost 3 bases, leaving 1 base of the junction unmatched. The CDR3 totals 13 residues. In DNA form, the CDR3 reads TGCGCCAGCAGCTGGACAGGGAACAATGAGCAGTTCTTC. Protein sequence: CASSWTGNNEQFF.

Comment on this clone: This may arise from a read error, as a much more abundant clone is one base away. This sample also contains other DNA sequences that code for the same CDR3. The gene calls are TRBV7-9 and TRBJ2-7; the D is unclear. With 1 base removed from V and 2 bases from J, the gap between germline ends came to 3 bases. The CDR3 totals 12 residues. CDR1 and CDR2 from the germline V gene are SEHNR and FQNEAQ (reference sequence). CDR3 region: CASSLGTYEQYF. The CDR3 DNA reads TGTGCCAGCAGCTTAGGAACCTACGAGCAGTACTTC.

The chain carries TRBV29-1 and TRBJ2-1; 10 nucleotides match TRBD2. V gave up 4 bases and J gave up 7 bases; unmatched junction bases: 7. CDR1 is SQVTM and CDR2 is ANQGSEA in the germline V gene. This CDR3 is built from 14 residues. The DNA for the CDR3 is TGCAGCGTTGTTTCTAGCGGGAGTTATAATGAGCAGTTCTTC. Translated, it gives CSVVSSGSYNEQFF.

The chain links TRBV28 to TRBJ2-7, with D possibly TRBD1 on 6 matching bases. The CDR3 runs to 15 residues. V lost 8 bases and J 4 bases, leaving 21 bases between the germline ends. The germline CDR1 and CDR2 sequences are MDHEN and SYDVKM. CDR3 bases: TGTGCCAGCGGCACGGGGACATCGGGGCTGTACGAGCAGTACTTC. It specifies CASGTGTSGLYEQYF.

The gene calls are TRBV11-2 and TRBJ2-5; D is ambiguous. From germline, CDR1 is SGHAT and CDR2 FQNNGV. CDR3 size: 16 residues. V lost 4 bases and J lost 1, with 16 bases in between. CDR3 sequence: CASSSLRGFAQETQYF. The CDR3 bases are TGTGCCAGCAGCTCCCTTCGTGGTTTTGCCCAAGAGACCCAGTACTTC.

The rearrangement links TRBV6-5 to TRBJ2-7; tentative D call: TRBD2 (5 bases). Germline CDR1 MNHEY, CDR2 SVGAGI. CDR3 size: 13 residues. The V end was cut by 5 bases, the J end by 3 bases, with 11 bases between. In nucleotides, the CDR3 is TGTGCCAGCAGTGAAGCGGATTACTACGAGCAGTACTTC. It codes for CASSEADYYEQYF.

The chain employs TRBV7-6 and TRBJ2-7, with D perhaps matching TRBD2 (5 bases). Trimming took 1 base from V and 2 from J, leaving 21 bases between them. Germline CDR1 is SGHVS and CDR2 is FNYEAQ. There are 18 residues in the CDR3. The CDR3 reads CASSLGVEGSPLTYEQYF. The DNA of the CDR3 is TGTGCCAGCAGCTTAGGGGTGGAAGGGAGTCCCTTAACCTACGAGCAGTACTTC.

This chain uses TRBV30 with TRBJ2-7; D tentatively fits TRBD1 or TRBD2 (5 bases each). This CDR3 comprises 13 residues. The ends were cut back, 2 bases at V and 5 bases at J, with 13 bases in the middle. Germline V gene lookup returns CDR1 GTSNPN and CDR2 SVGIG (reference sequence). In DNA form, the CDR3 reads TGTGCCTGGAGTCCGGGACCAGTCCACGAGCAGTACTTC. Translation: CAWSPGPVHEQYF.